Below, one T cell receptor (beta chain) is given with its context. The clone's antigen remains unknown. Base qualities are not recorded, but no much larger clone differs from it by a single base. Genomic DNA was extracted with the Qiagen DNeasy kit from unsorted PBMCs and from negatively selected CD4+ and CD8+ fractions. Using primers that anneal to V and J segments, immunoSEQ multiplex PCR amplified the TCR beta CDR3 regions. A synthetic immune receptor repertoire was used to minimize amplification bias, and remaining bias was computationally removed after sequencing. Processing in the source paper ran as follows. Custom Python scripts were used to quantify repertoire diversity as the Shannon entropy index. Unsorted, CD4+ and CD8+ repertoires were analyzed separately, except in combined analyses where CD4+ and CD8+ sequences were merged in silico. Clonal expansion was defined as a frequency increase of at least 2-fold after treatment compared with C1D1, and clones undetected at baseline were assigned a pseudocount of 0.5. Clones with 0 or 1 copy at C1D1 were defined as singleton clones, while clones with 2 or more copies were defined as non-singleton clones. Clones expanded in unsorted samples were annotated as CD4+, CD8+ or unknown by matching protein sequences in sorted samples from the same patient. Diversity changes from C1D1 to C4D1 were tested in paired samples using Wilcoxon tests. Imported from immuneACCESS, the table was reduced by TCRdb to in-frame sequences with V and J called. These copies leave out some clones; in studies compared against another copy, an unresolved V gene accounts for under half, and the cause of the remainder is not known. V and J calls and clone size follow that table, whereas D and trimming were derived from the DNA. The sample contains 13,000 or so clones, over 75% of them found a single time. The top ten clones comprise under 30% of the sample.

Explained via the paper, the time point label denotes: cycle 1 day 1 (C1D1), immediately before nivolumab initiation. Every trial patient had relapsed after autologous stem cell transplantation, and cohorts A, B and C differed in prior brentuximab vedotin exposure. The trial cohort was composed of 56 patients with relapsed/refractory classical Hodgkin lymphoma, for whom complete response, partial response or progressive disease was recorded as best overall response. Trial patients were treated with single-agent nivolumab in the multi-cohort phase II CheckMate 205 trial. An independent review committee assessed best overall response by applying the 2007 International Working Group response criteria. Trial PBMCs were collected immediately before nivolumab initiation (C1D1) and during therapy at cycle 2 day 1 and cycle 4 day 1. Peripheral blood was collected in 8 mL Vacutainer Cell Preparation Tubes, from which PBMCs were isolated by centrifugation and then cryopreserved.

The CDR3 runs 16 amino acids, cysteine and phenylalanine included. Only CDR3 DNA is held: 48 bases, read in frame from base 1. Trimming accounts for 4 bases at V and 2 bases at J, while the number of junction bases matched to no gene is 5. CDR1 and CDR2 were assigned from the germline V gene as SGDLS and YYNGEE. This specimen belongs to a study of PD-1 blockade in classical Hodgkin lymphoma (TCRdb year 2020). Regarding the research as a whole: Nivolumab dosing was 3 mg/kg intravenously every 2 weeks, continuing until either disease progression or unacceptable toxicity. A peripheral blood immune signature of response to PD-1 blockade in classical Hodgkin lymphoma was defined using TCR beta sequencing and CyTOF.

Findings and caveats that apply to the study as a whole: Diversity was lower in patients who began nivolumab less than 1 year after ASCT, so these patients were left out of later analyses to avoid confounding by immune reconstitution. The study was limited to a single clinical trial cohort, and causes of repertoire differences, possibly disease activity or prior therapy, remained undefined. Baseline diversity similar to that of newly diagnosed patients was observed in trial patients achieving complete response, whereas significantly lower diversity was observed in partial responders and progressors. CD4+ but not CD8+ TCR diversity rose significantly by C4D1 (p=0.0027 vs p=0.16), most apparent in complete responders (p=0.02). Baseline TCR diversity was reported as lower in newly diagnosed patients than in healthy donors, and lower still in relapsed/refractory patients.

This TCR came from a human donor with classical Hodgkin lymphoma. Sequences were derived from peripheral blood mononuclear cells (PBMCs), sampled at baseline. The receptor chain draws on TRBV9 and TRBJ2-6; TRBD1 fits 8 bases in the junction. CDR3 region: CASSLGQGAGANVLTF. The bases are TGTGCCAGCAGCCTCGGACAGGGAGCTGGGGCCAACGTCCTGACTTTC.